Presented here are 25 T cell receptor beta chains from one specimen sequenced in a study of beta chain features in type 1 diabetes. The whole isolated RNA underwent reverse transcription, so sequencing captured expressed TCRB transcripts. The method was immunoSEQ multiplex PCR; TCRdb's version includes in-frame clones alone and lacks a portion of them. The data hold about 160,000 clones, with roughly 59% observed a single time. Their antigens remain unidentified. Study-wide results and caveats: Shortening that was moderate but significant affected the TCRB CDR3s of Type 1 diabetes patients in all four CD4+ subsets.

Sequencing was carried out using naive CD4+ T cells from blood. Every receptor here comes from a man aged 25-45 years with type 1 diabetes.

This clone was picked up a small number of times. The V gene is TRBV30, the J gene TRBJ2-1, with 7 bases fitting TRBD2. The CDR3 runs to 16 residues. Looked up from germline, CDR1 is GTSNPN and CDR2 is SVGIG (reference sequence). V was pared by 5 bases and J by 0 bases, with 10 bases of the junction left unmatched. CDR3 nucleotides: TGTGCCTGGGCCTTAGGACGGACTAGCTCCTACAATGAGCAGTTCTTC. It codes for CAWALGRTSSYNEQFF.

CDR3 sequence reads: CASSAGLAGATDTQYF. CDR3 in DNA: TGTGCCAGCAGCGCAGGACTAGCGGGGGCCACAGATACGCAGTATTTT. The chain is built from TRBV9 and TRBJ2-3; 13 positions agree with TRBD2. CDR1 and CDR2 (germline): SGDLS, YYNGEE. This CDR3 region has 16 residues. Unmatched junction bases numbered 3, after V lost 3 bases and J lost 2 bases.

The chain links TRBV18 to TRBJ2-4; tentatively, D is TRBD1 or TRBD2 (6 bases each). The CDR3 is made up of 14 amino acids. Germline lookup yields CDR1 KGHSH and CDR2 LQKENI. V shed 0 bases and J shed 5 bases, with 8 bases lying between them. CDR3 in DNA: TGTGCCAGCTCACCACCGGGGGGCCAAAACATTCAGTACTTC. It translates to CASSPPGGQNIQYF.

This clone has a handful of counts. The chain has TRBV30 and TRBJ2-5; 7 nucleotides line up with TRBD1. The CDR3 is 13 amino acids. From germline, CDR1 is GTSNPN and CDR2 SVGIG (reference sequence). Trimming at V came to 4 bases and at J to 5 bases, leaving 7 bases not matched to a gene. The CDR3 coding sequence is TGTGCCTGGAACAGGGGCGCAGGCGAGACCCAGTACTTC. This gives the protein CAWNRGAGETQYF. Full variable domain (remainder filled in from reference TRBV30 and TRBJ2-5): SQTIHQWPATLVQPVGSPLSLECTVEGTSNPNLYWYRQAAGRGLQLLFYSVGIGQISSEVPQNLSASRPQDRQFILSSKKLLLSDSGFYLCAWNRGAGETQYFGPGTRLLVL.

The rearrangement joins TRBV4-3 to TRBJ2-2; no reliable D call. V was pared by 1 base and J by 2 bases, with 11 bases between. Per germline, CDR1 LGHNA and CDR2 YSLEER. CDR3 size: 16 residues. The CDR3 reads CASSQAQLFNTGELFF. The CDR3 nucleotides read TGCGCCAGCAGCCAAGCACAGCTATTCAACACCGGGGAGCTGTTTTTT.

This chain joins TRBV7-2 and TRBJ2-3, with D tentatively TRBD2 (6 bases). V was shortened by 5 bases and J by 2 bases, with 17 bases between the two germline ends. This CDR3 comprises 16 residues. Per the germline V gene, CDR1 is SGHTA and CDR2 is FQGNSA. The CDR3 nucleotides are TGTGCCAGCAGCCACGCTGGCGGGGCTAACACAGATACGCAGTATTTT. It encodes CASSHAGGANTDTQYF. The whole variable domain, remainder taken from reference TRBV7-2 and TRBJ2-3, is GAGVSQSPSNKVTEKGKDVELRCDPISGHTALYWYRQSLGQGLEFLIYFQGNSAPDKSGLPSDRFSAERTGGSVSTLTIQRTQQEDSAVYLCASSHAGGANTDTQYFGPGTRLTVL.

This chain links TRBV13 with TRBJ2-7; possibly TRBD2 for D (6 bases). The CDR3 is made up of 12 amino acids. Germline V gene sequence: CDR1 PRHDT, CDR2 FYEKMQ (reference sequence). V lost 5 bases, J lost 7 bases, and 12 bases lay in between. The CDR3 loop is CASSPGLGEQYF. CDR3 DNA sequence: TGTGCCAGCAGCCCGGGACTGGGTGAGCAGTACTTC.

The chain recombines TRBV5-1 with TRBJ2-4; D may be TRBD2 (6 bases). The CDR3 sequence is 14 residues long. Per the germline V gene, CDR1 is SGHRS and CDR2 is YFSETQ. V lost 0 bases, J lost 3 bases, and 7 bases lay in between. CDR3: CASSLAGGKNIQYF. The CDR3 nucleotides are TGCGCCAGCAGCTTGGCCGGGGGCAAAAACATTCAGTACTTC. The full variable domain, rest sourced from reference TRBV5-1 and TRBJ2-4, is KAGVTQTPRYLIKTRGQQVTLSCSPISGHRSVSWYQQTPGQGLQFLFEYFSETQRNKGNFPGRFSGRQFSNSRSEMNVSTLELGDSALYLCASSLAGGKNIQYFGAGTRLSVL.

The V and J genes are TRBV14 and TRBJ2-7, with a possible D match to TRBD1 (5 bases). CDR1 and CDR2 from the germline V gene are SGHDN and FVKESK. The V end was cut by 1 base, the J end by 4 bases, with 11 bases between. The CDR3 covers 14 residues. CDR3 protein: CASSQGQIPYEQYF. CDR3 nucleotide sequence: TGTGCCAGCAGCCAAGGACAGATCCCTTACGAGCAGTACTTC.

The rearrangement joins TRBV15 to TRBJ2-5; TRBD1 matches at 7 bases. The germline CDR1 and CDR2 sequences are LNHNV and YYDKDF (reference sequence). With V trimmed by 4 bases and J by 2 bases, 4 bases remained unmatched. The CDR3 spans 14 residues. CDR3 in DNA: TGTGCCACCAGCATCGGGACAGAACAAGAGACCCAGTACTTC. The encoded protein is CATSIGTEQETQYF.

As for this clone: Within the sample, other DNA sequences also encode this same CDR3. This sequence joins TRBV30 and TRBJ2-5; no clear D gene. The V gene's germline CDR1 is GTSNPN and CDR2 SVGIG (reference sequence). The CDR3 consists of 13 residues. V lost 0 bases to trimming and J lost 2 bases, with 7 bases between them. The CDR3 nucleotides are TGTGCCTGGAGTGTCCAGGTACAAGAGACCCAGTACTTC. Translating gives CAWSVQVQETQYF. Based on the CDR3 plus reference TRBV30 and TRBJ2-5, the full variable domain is SQTIHQWPATLVQPVGSPLSLECTVEGTSNPNLYWYRQAAGRGLQLLFYSVGIGQISSEVPQNLSASRPQDRQFILSSKKLLLSDSGFYLCAWSVQVQETQYFGPGTRLLVL.

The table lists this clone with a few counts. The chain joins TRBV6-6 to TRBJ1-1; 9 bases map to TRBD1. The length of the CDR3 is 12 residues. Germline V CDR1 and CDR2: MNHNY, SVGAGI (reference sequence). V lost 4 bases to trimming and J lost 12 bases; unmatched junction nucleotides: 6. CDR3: CASSFRDRETFF. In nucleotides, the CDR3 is TGTGCCAGCAGTTTCCGGGACAGGGAGACTTTCTTT.

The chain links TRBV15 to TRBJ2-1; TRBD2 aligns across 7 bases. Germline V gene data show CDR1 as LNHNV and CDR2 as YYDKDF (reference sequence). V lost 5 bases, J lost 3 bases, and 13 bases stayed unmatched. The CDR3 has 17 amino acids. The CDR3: CATSSFSGTTLYNEQFF. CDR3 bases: TGTGCCACCAGCTCATTTAGTGGGACTACTCTCTACAATGAGCAGTTCTTC.

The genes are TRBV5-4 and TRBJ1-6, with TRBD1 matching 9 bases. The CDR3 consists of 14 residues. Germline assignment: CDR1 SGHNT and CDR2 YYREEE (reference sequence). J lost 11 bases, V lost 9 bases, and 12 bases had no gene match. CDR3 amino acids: CATRDREGLTPLHF. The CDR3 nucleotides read TGTGCCACCAGGGACAGGGAAGGTCTTACACCCCTCCACTTT.

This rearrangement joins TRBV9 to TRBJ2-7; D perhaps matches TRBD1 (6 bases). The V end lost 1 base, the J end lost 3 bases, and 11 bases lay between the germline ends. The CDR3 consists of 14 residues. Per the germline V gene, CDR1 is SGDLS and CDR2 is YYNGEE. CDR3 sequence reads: CASSVRPGDYEQYF. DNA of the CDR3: TGTGCCAGCAGCGTACGTCCAGGGGACTACGAGCAGTACTTC.

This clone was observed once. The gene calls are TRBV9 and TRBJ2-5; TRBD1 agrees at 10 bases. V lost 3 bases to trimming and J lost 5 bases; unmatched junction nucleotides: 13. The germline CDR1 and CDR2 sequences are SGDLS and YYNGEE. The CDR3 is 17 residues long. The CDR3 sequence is CASSATGWTGGGETQYF. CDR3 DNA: TGTGCCAGCAGCGCAACTGGATGGACAGGGGGTGGCGAGACCCAGTACTTC.

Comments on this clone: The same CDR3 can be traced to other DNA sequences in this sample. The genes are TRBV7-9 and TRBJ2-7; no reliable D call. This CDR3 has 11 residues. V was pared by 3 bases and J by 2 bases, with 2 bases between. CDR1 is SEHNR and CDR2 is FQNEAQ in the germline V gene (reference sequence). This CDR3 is CASSLTYEQYF. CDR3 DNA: TGTGCCAGCAGCTTGACCTACGAGCAGTACTTC.

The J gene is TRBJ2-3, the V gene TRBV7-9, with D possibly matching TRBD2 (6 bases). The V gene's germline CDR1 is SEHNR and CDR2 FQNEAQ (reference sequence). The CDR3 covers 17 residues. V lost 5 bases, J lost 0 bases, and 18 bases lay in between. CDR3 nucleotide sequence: TGTGCCAGCAGCCCCCGAGGCGGGGCAGCTAGCACAGATACGCAGTATTTT. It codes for CASSPRGGAASTDTQYF.

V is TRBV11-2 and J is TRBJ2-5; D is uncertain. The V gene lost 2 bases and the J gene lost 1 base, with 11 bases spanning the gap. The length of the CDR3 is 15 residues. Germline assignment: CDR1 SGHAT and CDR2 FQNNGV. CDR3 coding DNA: TGTGCCAGCAGCTTATTGTTACATCTCCAAGAGACCCAGTACTTC. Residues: CASSLLLHLQETQYF.

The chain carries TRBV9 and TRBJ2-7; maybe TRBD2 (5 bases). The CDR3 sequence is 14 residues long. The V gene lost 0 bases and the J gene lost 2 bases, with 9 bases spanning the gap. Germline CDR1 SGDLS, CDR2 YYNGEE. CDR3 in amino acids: CASSVDGDTYEQYF. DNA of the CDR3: TGTGCCAGCAGCGTAGACGGGGATACCTACGAGCAGTACTTC.

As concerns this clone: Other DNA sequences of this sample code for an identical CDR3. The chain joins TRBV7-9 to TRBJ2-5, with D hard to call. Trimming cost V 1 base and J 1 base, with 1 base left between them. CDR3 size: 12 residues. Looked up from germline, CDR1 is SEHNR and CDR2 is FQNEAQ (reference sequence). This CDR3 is CASSLGQETQYF. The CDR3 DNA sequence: TGTGCCAGCAGCTTAGGCCAAGAGACCCAGTACTTC.

As DNA, the CDR3 is TGCAGCGTTGTGCCTGCTGGAAACACCATATATTTT. Translation gives CSVVPAGNTIYF. The V gene is TRBV29-1, the J gene TRBJ1-3, with D hard to call. V was shortened by 4 bases and J by 2 bases, with 6 bases between the two germline ends. The CDR3 runs to 12 residues. CDR1 SQVTM and CDR2 ANQGSEA come from the germline V gene.

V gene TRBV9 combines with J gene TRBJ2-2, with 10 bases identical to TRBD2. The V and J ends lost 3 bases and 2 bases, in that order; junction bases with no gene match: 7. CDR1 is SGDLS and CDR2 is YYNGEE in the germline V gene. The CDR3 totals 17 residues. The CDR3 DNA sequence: TGTGCCAGCAGCGCCCCTACTAGCGGGGCAAACACCGGGGAGCTGTTTTTT. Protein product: CASSAPTSGANTGELFF.

The CDR3 bases are TGTGCCAGCAGCTTAGCCCTGGTATCGGAGCCGGATACGCAGTATTTT. Its protein product is CASSLALVSEPDTQYF. The rearrangement joins TRBV7-8 to TRBJ2-3; D unclear. Trimming stripped 0 bases from V and 6 bases from J, with 16 bases between. The CDR3 extends over 16 amino acids. Germline CDR1 and CDR2: SGHVS and FQNEAQ.

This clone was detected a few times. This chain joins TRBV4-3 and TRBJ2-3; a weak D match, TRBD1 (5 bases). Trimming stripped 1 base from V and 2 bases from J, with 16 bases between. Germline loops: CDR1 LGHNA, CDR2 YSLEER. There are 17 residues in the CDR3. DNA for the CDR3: TGCGCCAGCAGCCAAGTTGGTTTCCAGGGTAACACAGATACGCAGTATTTT. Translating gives CASSQVGFQGNTDTQYF.